The rows below give T cell receptor beta chains drawn from one sample of a study of cytomegalovirus exposure and HLA in healthy donors. Assay: immunoSEQ multiplex PCR; the TCRdb copy retains only in-frame clones and omits some. The repertoire includes about 130,000 clones, around 80% of them detected once, and 4% to 4.5% sits in the top ten. The sequenced sample consisted of PBMCs. The receptors derive from a woman in her thirties or forties in good health and CMV-seronegative. Each CDR3 is given with its conserved first and last residue. D genes are given only for firm matches. Size values are once, few and many counts, or a class for expanded clones, and some rows have none.

>TRBD1|TRBV4-1|TRBJ1-4|few
TGCGCCAGCAGCCAGTCGGGACAGGCCTCTAATGAAAAACTGTTTTTT
CASSQSGQASNEKLFF
>TRBD1|TRBV5-6|TRBJ2-7|NA
TGTGCCAGCAGCTTGGCTGGGACTCAGGGGGCACAGTACTTC
CASSLAGTQGAQYF
>NA|TRBV13|TRBJ1-6|NA
TGTGCCAGCAGCTATAAGGGGGTGAGCTCCTATAATTCACCCCTCCACTTT
CASSYKGVSSYNSPLHF
>NA|TRBV7-9|TRBJ1-3|NA
TGTGCCAGCACCCCCGGAGTGGCCGAGGGAAACACCATATATTTT
CASTPGVAEGNTIYF
>NA|TRBV10-3|TRBJ2-3|once
TGTGCCATCAGTGAGTCGGCAGGATCGCAGTATTTT
CAISESAGSQYF
>NA|TRBV9|TRBJ2-5|few
TGTGCCAGCAGCCACCCCCGGGAGACCCAGTACTTC
CASSHPRETQYF
>NA|TRBV5-1|TRBJ2-7|NA
TGCGCCAGCAGCCCCCAAGGGGGTTATGGGTACGAGCAGTACTTC
CASSPQGGYGYEQYF
>NA|TRBV29-1|TRBJ1-4|NA
TGCAGCGCCGGACAGACTAATGAAAAACTGTTTTTT
CSAGQTNEKLFF
>TRBD2|TRBV6-4|TRBJ2-3|NA
TGTGCCAGCAGTATAGCGGGAGGCCAAGATACGCAGTATTTT
CASSIAGGQDTQYF
>NA|TRBV28|TRBJ1-1|NA
TGTGCCAGCAGTCCAGAAAATGAAGCTTTCTTT
CASSPENEAFF
>NA|TRBV7-9|TRBJ1-1|NA
TGTGCCAGCAGCTTAGCTTTAGGGGGTATCACTGAAGCTTTCTTT
CASSLALGGITEAFF
>TRBD2|TRBV9|TRBJ2-2|NA
TGTGCCAGCAGCGTAAGTGATAGCGGGCCGTACACCGGGGAGCTGTTTTTT
CASSVSDSGPYTGELFF
>TRBD2|TRBV4-2|TRBJ2-5|NA
TGTGCCAGCAGTGCACGGGGGGAAGGAGAGACCCAGTACTTC
CASSARGEGETQYF
>NA|TRBV4-3|TRBJ1-6|NA
TGCGCCAGCAGCCAAGAAGCGGGAAGTCCACCCCTCCACTTT
CASSQEAGSPPLHF
>NA|TRBV4-2|TRBJ1-1|NA
TGTGCCAGCAGCCAAGGGACTTACTACACTGAAGCTTTCTTT
CASSQGTYYTEAFF
>NA|TRBV27|TRBJ2-5|NA
TGTGCCAGCAGTTTAGGTCGAGCCCAAGAGACCCAGTACTTC
CASSLGRAQETQYF
>NA|TRBV13|TRBJ1-6|NA
TGTGCCAGCAGCTCCCCCAGGGGCGTCTTAGGTTCACCCCTCCACTTT
CASSSPRGVLGSPLHF
>NA|TRBV14|TRBJ2-7|NA
TGTGCCAGCAGCCAAGGGGGGGACTACGAGCAGTACTTC
CASSQGGDYEQYF
>TRBD1|TRBV19|TRBJ1-5|NA
TGTGCCAGTAGTATTAGGGGCAGGGGGCGATCCATGGATCAGCCCCAGCATTTT
CASSIRGRGRSMDQPQHF
>NA|TRBV5-1|TRBJ2-2|NA
TGCGCCAGCAGCTTGGCCAGCGTAACGAACACCGGGGAGCTGTTTTTT
CASSLASVTNTGELFF
>TRBD1|TRBV18|TRBJ1-1|few
TGTGCCAGCTCATCGGGACAGACCAACACTGAAGCTTTCTTT
CASSSGQTNTEAFF
>NA|TRBV10-3|TRBJ2-2|NA
TGTGCCATCAGTAAGTCGGGTTCTAGCTCGAACACCGGGGAGCTGTTTTTT
CAISKSGSSSNTGELFF
>NA|TRBV25-1|TRBJ1-1|NA
TGTGCCAGCAGTGACTTCGGGGGAATGAGCGCTGAAGCTTTCTTT
CASSDFGGMSAEAFF